The sequence of this TCR beta chain was determined in a study of regulatory T cells in long-lasting Graves disease. Findings of the study overall: Peripheral blood, not thyroid tissue, was the sole material studied. Between persistent patients, thousands of public clonotypes were shared, exceeding the 900 to 1,000 shared between new patients. Graves' patients with persistent disease showed TCR diversity lower than patients newly diagnosed.

The table lists this clonotype with many counts. Its antigen is currently unknown. The CDR3 runs 14 residues. V dropped 6 bases and J dropped 10; count of bases not matched to a gene: 7. The germline V gene encodes CDR1 MNHNS and CDR2 SASEGT. Time point noted: persistent/refractory GD, antithyroid drugs over 5 years with positive TRAb. From RNA extracted from PBMCs, the TCR library was made. The authors built TCR beta libraries using iRepertoire HTBI primers and Arm-PCR of CDR3 regions. One entry per CDR3 protein, called by TCRdb with MiXCR from the multiplex PCR reads. The table shows roughly 490,000 distinct CDR3 sequences, with around a fifth occurring only once.

Sequencing used peripheral blood mononuclear cells (PBMCs), obtained when the disease was refractory, from a patient treated with antithyroid drugs. The clonotype originates from a female donor with Graves disease. The rearrangement joins TRBV6-1 to TRBJ1-6; 9 positions match TRBD1. CDR3: CASSQGDRVSPLHF. The CDR3 region has the DNA TGTGCCAGCAGCCAGGGGGACAGGGTGTCACCCCTCCACTTT.